This T cell receptor (beta chain) was identified during a study of CD8 T cells in Susac syndrome. Reverse transcription of roughly 0.45 to 1 ug RNA used random hexamers. TCRdb recomputed calls from the immunoSEQ multiplex PCR reads with MiXCR, one row per CDR3 protein. The sample gives some 260,000 distinct CDR3 sequences, 85% of which show up once; over 0.1% is in the top ten. This CDR3 has 15 residues. V was clipped by 5 bases and J by 5 bases; unmatched bases: 2. Germline V gene data show CDR1 as SGHRS and CDR2 as YFSETQ. The chain is built from TRBV5-1 and TRBJ2-2; 14 bases match TRBD2. Sample: CD8+ T cells from PBMCs. This sequence was found in a human donor with multiple sclerosis. CDR3 protein: CASRRLAGGTGELFF. The CDR3 DNA reads TGCGCCAGCAGACGACTAGCGGGAGGGACCGGGGAGCTGTTTTTT.